This passage covers 3 T cell receptor beta chains from one sample sequenced in a study of blood T cell repertoires in COVID-19. This table comes from immunoSEQ multiplex PCR, and its TCRdb copy is limited to in-frame clones, with some not included. The table lists roughly 150,000 clones, approximately 85% of them singletons, with less than 3% in the top ten. Material: peripheral blood. These receptors all come from a woman older than 75 with COVID-19, enrolled during active disease.

This clone has more than one count but fewer than ten. The V and J genes are TRBV28 and TRBJ1-2; TRBD1 matches 9 bases. The V segment lost 3 bases and the J segment 4 bases; nucleotides outside the gene matches: 0. The germline CDR1 and CDR2 sequences are MDHEN and SYDVKM. The CDR3 length is 13 residues. The CDR3 DNA sequence: TGTGCCAGCAGTTTGGACAGGGGCTATGGCTACACCTTC. The encoded protein is CASSLDRGYGYTF.

CDR3 in DNA: TGTGCCAGCAGCCAAGGCCTAGCGGGGGGAAGCACAGATACGCAGTATTTT. Protein product: CASSQGLAGGSTDTQYF. This chain links TRBV3-1 (or the pseudogene TRBV3-2) with TRBJ2-3, with 11 nucleotides matching TRBD2. The CDR3 is made up of 17 amino acids. Germline V gives CDR1 LGHDT, CDR2 YNNKEL (reference sequence). The V gene end was trimmed by 1 base and the J gene end by 0 bases; junction bases not matched to a gene: 3.

The V and J genes are TRBV7-2 and TRBJ2-1; the match to TRBD2 covers 7 bases. Trimming took 8 bases from V and 7 from J; bases not matched to a gene: 8. This CDR3 region has 13 residues. The germline gives CDR1 SGHTA, CDR2 FQGNSA. The CDR3 DNA reads as TGTGCCAGCCGGACCGGGGGAGGGAATGAGCAGTTCTTC. This gives the protein CASRTGGGNEQFF.